A single sample is the source of the 22 T cell receptor beta chains below, sequenced in a study of graft-versus-host responses after intestinal transplantation. Clones were read by immunoSEQ multiplex PCR, and TCRdb kept only the in-frame ones, dropping some. This sample has tens of thousands of clones; about 91% occur once, and the top ten carry 7.6%. No antigen has been identified for these receptors. The sample was unstimulated CD8+ T cells sorted from spleen or lymph node cells, taken before transplant. These receptors were taken from a human donor who was the organ donor for an intestinal transplant.

V and J are TRBV25-1 and TRBJ2-7, with D hard to call. Germline V gives CDR1 MGHDK, CDR2 SYGVNS. This CDR3 has 11 residues. Trimming took 8 bases from V and 4 from J, leaving 9 bases between them. In DNA form, the CDR3 reads TGTGCCAGCTTATACCCATACGAGCAGTACTTC. Protein product: CASLYPYEQYF.

This clone was detected once. The chain couples TRBV5-1 to TRBJ2-7, with D hard to call. CDR1 is SGHRS and CDR2 is YFSETQ in the germline V gene. V shed 0 bases and J shed 3 bases, with 10 bases lying between them. There are 14 residues in the CDR3. The CDR3 DNA reads as TGCGCCAGCAGCTTGGGTACAAACTACTACGAGCAGTACTTC. This sequence encodes CASSLGTNYYEQYF.

The chain combines TRBV5-1 with TRBJ2-5, with 8 nucleotides matching TRBD2. The end of the DNA fits TRBJ2-7 better, so the J call may be wrong. CDR1 is SGHRS and CDR2 is YFSETQ in the germline V gene. CDR3 length equals 15 residues. The CDR3 is CASSLELAGQYEQYF. CDR3 coding DNA: TGCGCCAGCAGCTTGGAATTAGCGGGGCAGTACGAGCAGTACTTC.

The rearrangement joins TRBV5-6 to TRBJ1-1; 9 bases fit TRBD1. The germline gives CDR1 SGHDT, CDR2 YYEEEE. The CDR3 loop spans 15 amino acids. V lost 5 bases, J lost 2 bases, and 7 bases stayed unmatched. The CDR3 protein is CASSSRDRENTEAFF. The CDR3 DNA follows: TGTGCCAGCAGTTCCCGGGACAGGGAAAACACTGAAGCTTTCTTT.

The chain uses TRBV19 and TRBJ1-2; possibly TRBD1 for D (5 bases). Germline V gene lookup returns CDR1 LNHDA and CDR2 SQIVND (reference sequence). Trimming took 7 bases from V and 0 from J, leaving 15 bases between them. The CDR3 is made up of 15 amino acids. CDR3: CASIGEGPPNYGYTF. DNA for the CDR3: TGTGCCAGTATCGGGGAGGGGCCTCCTAACTATGGCTACACCTTC.

The V call is TRBV5-5, the J call TRBJ1-2; 7 bases are shared with TRBD1. CDR3 length equals 14 residues. Germline lookup yields CDR1 SGHKS and CDR2 YYEKEE (reference sequence). V was clipped by 3 bases and J by 4 bases; unmatched bases: 6. CDR3 nucleotides: TGTGCCAGCAGCTCGGAGGGGGCGTTCTATGGCTACACCTTC. Translation gives CASSSEGAFYGYTF.

This rearrangement joins TRBV19 to TRBJ1-2, with D hard to call. This CDR3 is 16 amino acids long. V was clipped by 1 base and J by 10 bases, with 22 bases between them. CDR1 LNHDA and CDR2 SQIVND come from the germline V gene (reference sequence). The CDR3 region is CASSIGAPDIGLDYTF. CDR3 nucleotide sequence: TGTGCCAGTAGTATAGGTGCCCCCGACATCGGGCTGGACTACACCTTC.

This clone was seen a few times. This chain links TRBV7-9 with TRBJ2-7; 9 nucleotides agree with TRBD2. Trimming cost V 2 bases and J 4 bases; bases outside gene matches: 0. CDR1 is SEHNR and CDR2 is FQNEAQ in the germline V gene (reference sequence). This CDR3 region has 13 residues. Here the CDR3 DNA reads TGTGCCAGCAGCTTAAGCGGGAGGTACGAGCAGTACTTC. The encoded protein is CASSLSGRYEQYF.

The chain has TRBV12-5 and TRBJ2-2; TRBD2 matches 8 bases. The junction had 5 bases not matched to a gene; V was cut back by 0 bases and J by 2 bases. The germline V gene has CDR1 LGHNT and CDR2 FRNRAP. The CDR3 runs 17 residues. The chain's CDR3 is CASGLVVTSDNTGELFF. For the CDR3, the DNA is TGTGCTAGTGGTTTGGTAGTGACTAGCGATAACACCGGGGAGCTGTTTTTT.

The chain employs TRBV9 and TRBJ2-1; D not certain. CDR3 size: 12 residues. V was trimmed by 5 bases and J by 14 bases, leaving 17 bases between them. Germline V CDR1 and CDR2: SGDLS, YYNGEE. CDR3 sequence (DNA): TGTGCCAGCAGTTCGTTAGCCGGGCGCGAGTTCTTC. Translated, it gives CASSSLAGREFF.

This chain links TRBV5-4 with TRBJ2-3; 10 bases match TRBD2. The V and J ends lost 5 bases and 4 bases, in that order; junction bases with no gene match: 16. Germline V gene sequence: CDR1 SGHNT, CDR2 YYREEE (reference sequence). CDR3 length equals 18 residues. For the CDR3, the DNA is TGTGCCAGCAGTGATCACGTTTTCCAGCGGGGGGGCTCAGATACGCAGTATTTT. It translates to CASSDHVFQRGGSDTQYF.

V gene TRBV19 combines with J gene TRBJ2-7; TRBD1 matches 8 bases. The CDR3 spans 14 residues. Germline trimming cut 5 bases from V and 1 base from J; bases unmatched to any gene: 4. The germline CDR1 and CDR2 sequences are LNHDA and SQIVND (reference sequence). CDR3 loop: CASSPGTGSYEQYF. CDR3 in DNA: TGTGCCAGTAGTCCCGGGACAGGTTCCTACGAGCAGTACTTC.

This chain uses TRBV9 with TRBJ1-4; D possibly corresponds to TRBD1 (5 bases). Germline V gene lookup returns CDR1 SGDLS and CDR2 YYNGEE. The length of the CDR3 is 16 residues. Trimming stripped 0 bases from V and 8 bases from J, with 17 bases between. CDR3 residues: CASSVENEGQPEKLFF. The CDR3 DNA is TGTGCCAGCAGCGTAGAGAACGAGGGGCAGCCCGAAAAACTGTTTTTT.

The DNA for the CDR3 is TGTGCCAGCACCACCGGGACAGGGCTCGGAAACACCATATATTTT. Amino acids: CASTTGTGLGNTIYF. The chain recombines TRBV6-5 with TRBJ1-3, with TRBD1 matching over 9 bases. Unmatched junction bases numbered 8, after V lost 7 bases and J lost 4 bases. CDR3 size: 15 residues. Germline CDR1 is MNHEY and CDR2 is SVGAGI.

The chain has TRBV27 and TRBJ2-7, with D perhaps assigned TRBD1 or TRBD2 (7 bases each). Trimming cost V 3 bases and J 7 bases, with 16 bases left between them. The CDR3 sequence is 14 residues long. Germline V CDR1 and CDR2: MNHEY, SMNVEV (reference sequence). CDR3 protein: CASSFQGGVSEQYF. The DNA of the CDR3 is TGTGCCAGCAGTTTCCAGGGGGGGGTATCTGAGCAGTACTTC.

The CDR3: CASAGLSYEQYF. For the CDR3, the DNA is TGTGCCAGCGCGGGACTCTCCTACGAGCAGTACTTC. The chain couples TRBV11-2 to TRBJ2-7, with D possibly being TRBD2 (6 bases). The V and J ends lost 8 bases and 0 bases respectively, with 8 bases between them. The CDR3 extends over 12 amino acids. From germline, CDR1 is SGHAT and CDR2 FQNNGV.

This chain links TRBV28 with TRBJ2-3; tentatively, D is TRBD1 (6 bases). Trimming pared 5 bases from V and 6 bases from J, leaving 15 bases between. CDR3 size: 14 residues. Germline values: CDR1 MDHEN, CDR2 SYDVKM. CDR3: CASSPTWTDDTQYF. The CDR3 nucleotides read TGTGCCAGCAGTCCTACCTGGACAGACGATACGCAGTATTTT.

In regard to this clone: Within the sample, other DNA sequences also encode this same CDR3. The CDR3 bases are TGCGCCAGCAGTGAGAGCGGGAGTGGCGATGAGCAGTTCTTC. Translating it yields CASSESGSGDEQFF. The V and J genes are TRBV10-1 and TRBJ2-1, with 8 positions matching TRBD2. The CDR3 covers 14 residues. Germline assignment: CDR1 WNHNN and CDR2 SYGVQD (reference sequence). Trimming took 2 bases from V and 8 from J; bases not matched to a gene: 5.

The chain recombines TRBV4-2 with TRBJ2-3; 7 bases match TRBD2. The CDR3 is 14 residues long. The V gene end was trimmed by 0 bases and the J gene end by 5 bases; junction bases not matched to a gene: 2. Germline V gene data show CDR1 as LGHNA and CDR2 as YNFKEQ. This chain's CDR3 is CASSQEGRVDTQYF. The CDR3 coding sequence is TGTGCCAGCAGCCAAGAAGGGAGGGTAGATACGCAGTATTTT.

This rearrangement joins TRBV9 to TRBJ2-2, with TRBD1 matching 12 bases. CDR1 is SGDLS and CDR2 is YYNGEE in the germline V gene. After removal of 3 bases from V and 6 bases from J, the junction contained 9 bases not matched to a gene. The CDR3 extends over 17 amino acids. CDR3 bases: TGTGCCAGCAGCGGTATGGGACAGGGGGCTAAATCCGGGGAGCTGTTTTTT. Its protein product is CASSGMGQGAKSGELFF. Full variable domain (missing parts from reference TRBV9 and TRBJ2-2): DSGVTQTPKHLITATGQRVTLRCSPRSGDLSVYWYQQSLDQGLQFLIQYYNGEERAKGNILERFSAQQFPDLHSELNLSSLELGDSALYFCASSGMGQGAKSGELFFGEGSRLTVL.

The CDR3 DNA reads TGTGCCAGCAGCCCGGCAGGGGGGTATGGCTACACCTTC. It codes for CASSPAGGYGYTF. The chain is built from TRBV5-4 and TRBJ1-2; 7 nucleotides align to TRBD1. V shed 4 bases and J 5 bases; nucleotides not matched to a gene: 5. Germline CDR1 is SGHNT and CDR2 is YYREEE (reference sequence). The CDR3 has 13 amino acids.

The V and J genes are TRBV7-6 and TRBJ2-7; TRBD1 or TRBD2 may be the D gene (5 bases each). Looked up from germline, CDR1 is SGHVS and CDR2 is FNYEAQ. V lost 5 bases to trimming and J lost 6 bases, with 23 bases between them. The CDR3 length is 16 residues. For the CDR3, the DNA is TGTGCCAGCAGCATGATGGGCTCAGATGGGGGTGGCGAGCAGTACTTC. It codes for CASSMMGSDGGGEQYF.